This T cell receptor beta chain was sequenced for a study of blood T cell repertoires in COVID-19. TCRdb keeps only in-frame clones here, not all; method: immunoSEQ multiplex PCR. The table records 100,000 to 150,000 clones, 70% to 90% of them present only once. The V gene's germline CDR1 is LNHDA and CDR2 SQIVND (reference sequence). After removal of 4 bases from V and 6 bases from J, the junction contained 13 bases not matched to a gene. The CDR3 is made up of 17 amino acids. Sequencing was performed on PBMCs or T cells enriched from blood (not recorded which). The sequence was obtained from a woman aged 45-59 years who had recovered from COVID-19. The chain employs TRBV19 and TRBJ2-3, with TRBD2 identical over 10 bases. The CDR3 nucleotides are TGTGCCAGTAGTACCCCGAGGTTAGCGGGGGGCCCGGATACGCAGTATTTT. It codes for CASSTPRLAGGPDTQYF.